This passage covers 20 T cell receptor beta chains from one sample sequenced in a study of shared clonotypes between healthy human individuals. Some clones are missing from TCRdb's copy, which holds only in-frame ones; the method was immunoSEQ multiplex PCR. Among about 1,500,000 clones listed, around 95% were seen once. Sample: naive CD4+ T cells sorted from blood. Subset defined: CD45RA+ positively selected. The receptor source for this set is a young man in good health.

A word on this clone: Different DNA sequences within this sample yield the same CDR3. In nucleotides, the CDR3 is TGCGCCAGCAGCCAAGGCCTCCGGCAGGGATCCTACGAGCAGTACTTC. As protein: CASSQGLRQGSYEQYF. The chain employs TRBV4-1 and TRBJ2-7; D is possibly TRBD1 (5 bases). V shed 1 base and J shed 1 base, with 14 bases lying between them. This CDR3 contains 16 residues. Germline CDR1 MGHRA, CDR2 YSYEKL.

This chain joins TRBV18 and TRBJ2-7; D unclear. The CDR3 contains 17 residues. The germline V and J ends were trimmed by 1 base and 2 bases, with 18 bases remaining between them. Germline CDR1 KGHSH, CDR2 LQKENI. In DNA, the CDR3 is TGTGCCAGCTCACCACTTCCCCCCACGCCGACGCCCTACGAGCAGTACTTC. Translation: CASSPLPPTPTPYEQYF.

Notes on this clone: The junction departs from the called germline gene at one end, perhaps through a read error. V and J are TRBV7-7 and TRBJ2-5, with D hard to call. The CDR3 has 11 residues. Per the germline V gene, CDR1 is SSHAT and CDR2 is FNYEAQ (reference sequence). CDR3 sequence: CASSLGGTQYF. DNA of the CDR3: TGTGCTAGCAGCTTAGGTGGGACCCAGTACTTC.

The genes are TRBV6-1 and TRBJ1-1; possible D gene TRBD1, 6 bases. The CDR3 is 15 amino acids. Germline V gives CDR1 MNHNS, CDR2 SASEGT. The V gene lost 11 bases and the J gene lost 10 bases, with 29 bases spanning the gap. DNA of the CDR3: TGTGCCTCCAGGATGGGGGCAGGAGGTGCAATGATAGCTTTCTTT. Translating gives CASRMGAGGAMIAFF.

This chain uses TRBV5-4 with TRBJ2-3, with 10 bases that match TRBD1. V lost 4 bases and J lost 3; bases outside the gene matches: 2. CDR1 and CDR2 (germline): SGHNT, YYREEE (reference sequence). CDR3 size: 14 residues. DNA for the CDR3: TGTGCCAGCAGCCGGGACAGGGGTACAGATACGCAGTATTTT. Amino acids: CASSRDRGTDTQYF.

The chain has TRBV7-2 and TRBJ2-1; 7 nucleotides line up with TRBD2. Germline values: CDR1 SGHTA, CDR2 FQGNSA. The CDR3 totals 16 residues. V lost 1 base to trimming and J lost 8 bases; unmatched junction nucleotides: 11. The CDR3 DNA reads TGTGCCAGCAGCTTAGTAGCTAGCGGATTTACACATGAGCAGTTCTTC. As protein: CASSLVASGFTHEQFF.

The V and J genes are TRBV7-2 and TRBJ2-5; D might be TRBD1 or TRBD2, each matching 5 bases. Germline V CDR1 and CDR2: SGHTA, FQGNSA. V was trimmed by 3 bases and J by 3 bases, leaving 11 bases between them. This CDR3 spans 14 amino acids. The CDR3 region is CASSFRDHKETQYF. CDR3 DNA sequence: TGTGCCAGCAGCTTCCGGGACCACAAAGAGACCCAGTACTTC.

The rearrangement uses TRBV27 and TRBJ1-4; a weak D match, TRBD1 (5 bases). The CDR3 has 15 amino acids. Trimming shortened V by 5 bases and J by 3 bases, and 13 bases separated the two germline ends. CDR1 MNHEY and CDR2 SMNVEV come from the germline V gene (reference sequence). CDR3 amino acids: CASSPGWGANEKLFF. In nucleotides, the CDR3 is TGTGCCAGCAGTCCGGGATGGGGGGCTAATGAAAAACTGTTTTTT.

This rearrangement joins TRBV21-1 to TRBJ2-3; the table assigns TRBD1, which was not confirmed against the DNA. TRBV21-1 is tagged as a pseudogene. The CDR3 contains 16 residues. CDR3 sequence: CASSKLQQICTDTQYF. CDR3 DNA sequence: TGTGCCAGCAGCAAACTGCAACAGATTTGCACAGATACGCAGTATTTT.

The chain has TRBV18 and TRBJ2-3; TRBD1 matches at 8 bases. Germline V gives CDR1 KGHSH, CDR2 LQKENI. The CDR3 sequence is 18 residues long. The junction had 16 bases not matched to a gene; V was cut back by 5 bases and J by 3 bases. Written as DNA, the CDR3 is TGTGCCAGCTCAAAAGATCTGGGCAGGGGGCGCATGACAGATACGCAGTATTTT. Translation gives CASSKDLGRGRMTDTQYF.

The chain carries TRBV5-1 and TRBJ1-4; D possibly corresponds to TRBD1 (6 bases). CDR3 length: 16 amino acids. The V end lost 4 bases, the J end lost 8 bases, and 21 bases lay between the germline ends. Germline loops: CDR1 SGHRS, CDR2 YFSETQ. CDR3 nucleotide sequence: TGCGCCAGCAGCCAATTGGGCCCGGACAGACCCGAAAAACTGTTTTTT. Its protein product is CASSQLGPDRPEKLFF. Supplemented by reference TRBV5-1 and TRBJ1-4, the full variable domain reads KAGVTQTPRYLIKTRGQQVTLSCSPISGHRSVSWYQQTPGQGLQFLFEYFSETQRNKGNFPGRFSGRQFSNSRSEMNVSTLELGDSALYLCASSQLGPDRPEKLFFGSGTQLSVL.

This clone came up once. This chain uses TRBV2 with TRBJ2-5, with D hard to call. CDR3 length: 14 residues. V was trimmed by 3 bases and J by 1 base, leaving 9 bases between them. Germline assignment: CDR1 SNHLY and CDR2 FYNNEI. The CDR3 reads CASSESRIQETQYF. CDR3 nucleotide sequence: TGTGCCAGCAGTGAGAGCCGGATCCAAGAGACCCAGTACTTC.

V and J are TRBV5-1 and TRBJ1-3; TRBD1 matches at 10 bases. CDR3 length equals 19 residues. Trimming took 4 bases from V and 0 from J; bases not matched to a gene: 13. Germline loops: CDR1 SGHRS, CDR2 YFSETQ. CDR3 sequence reads: CASSPRDRGRSGSGNTIYF. The CDR3 nucleotides are TGCGCCAGCAGCCCCCGGGACAGGGGACGGTCGGGCTCTGGAAACACCATATATTTT.

The chain employs TRBV2 and TRBJ2-6; D perhaps matches TRBD1 (5 bases). The CDR3 runs 15 residues. Germline V gene data show CDR1 as SNHLY and CDR2 as FYNNEI. The V end lost 4 bases, the J end lost 2 bases, and 9 bases lay between the germline ends. The CDR3 DNA sequence: TGTGCCAGCAGTGGGTGGGGCCCTGGGGCCAACGTCCTGACTTTC. Translation gives CASSGWGPGANVLTF.

The CDR3 region is CASSATSIIGTGELFF. The CDR3 region has the DNA TGCGCCAGCAGCGCTACTAGTATAATAGGCACCGGGGAGCTGTTTTTT. The chain has TRBV5-1 and TRBJ2-2, with a possible D match to TRBD2 (5 bases). The CDR3 has 16 amino acids. V lost 4 bases and J 4 bases, leaving 17 bases between the germline ends. CDR1 and CDR2 (germline): SGHRS, YFSETQ.

V and J are TRBV4-3 and TRBJ1-5; D unresolved. Germline assignment: CDR1 LGHNA and CDR2 YSLEER. V lost 4 bases to trimming and J lost 4 bases, with 8 bases between them. This CDR3 region has 13 residues. The CDR3 here is CASSRHANQPQHF. CDR3 coding DNA: TGCGCCAGCAGCCGCCACGCTAATCAGCCCCAGCATTTT.

The V and J genes are TRBV28 and TRBJ2-2; D unresolved. V gave up 2 bases and J gave up 4 bases, with 8 bases separating them. The CDR3 covers 14 residues. Germline loops: CDR1 MDHEN, CDR2 SYDVKM. The CDR3, as DNA: TGTGCCAGCAGTTTAAGGGCAGTCACCGGGGAGCTGTTTTTT. Its translation: CASSLRAVTGELFF.

The rearrangement links TRBV5-1 to TRBJ1-1; 10 positions match TRBD1. Germline V gene sequence: CDR1 SGHRS, CDR2 YFSETQ. Trimming cost V 4 bases and J 10 bases; bases outside gene matches: 13. The CDR3 covers 15 residues. The CDR3 region has the DNA TGCGCCAGCAGCCACACCCGGGACAGGGGATTCGCAGCTTTCTTT. Translation gives CASSHTRDRGFAAFF.

The V call is TRBV11-1, the J call TRBJ2-1; TRBD2 agrees at 9 bases. V was clipped by 5 bases and J by 6 bases; unmatched bases: 8. Germline assignment: CDR1 SGHAT and CDR2 FQDESV (reference sequence). This CDR3 is built from 15 residues. CDR3 protein: CASSPGLAITNEQFF. As DNA, the CDR3 is TGTGCCAGCAGCCCGGGACTAGCAATAACCAATGAGCAGTTCTTC.

The CDR3: CSVGQTSYEQYF. DNA for the CDR3: TGCAGCGTGGGACAGACATCCTACGAGCAGTACTTC. V and J are TRBV29-1 and TRBJ2-7; the match to TRBD1 covers 7 bases. Trimming cost V 6 bases and J 1 base; bases outside gene matches: 3. The V gene's germline CDR1 is SQVTM and CDR2 ANQGSEA. The CDR3 contains 12 residues.